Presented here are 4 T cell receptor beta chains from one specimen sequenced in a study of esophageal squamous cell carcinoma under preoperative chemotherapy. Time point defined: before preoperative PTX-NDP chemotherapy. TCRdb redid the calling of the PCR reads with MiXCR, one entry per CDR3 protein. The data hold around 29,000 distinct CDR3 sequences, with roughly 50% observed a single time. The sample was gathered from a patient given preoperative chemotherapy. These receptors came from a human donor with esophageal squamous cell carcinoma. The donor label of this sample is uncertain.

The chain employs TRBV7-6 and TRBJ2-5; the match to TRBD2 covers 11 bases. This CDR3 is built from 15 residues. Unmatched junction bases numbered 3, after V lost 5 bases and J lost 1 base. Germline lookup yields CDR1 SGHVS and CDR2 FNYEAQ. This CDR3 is CASSLGTSGQETQYF. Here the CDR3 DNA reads TGTGCCAGCAGCCTTGGGACTAGCGGCCAAGAGACCCAGTACTTC.

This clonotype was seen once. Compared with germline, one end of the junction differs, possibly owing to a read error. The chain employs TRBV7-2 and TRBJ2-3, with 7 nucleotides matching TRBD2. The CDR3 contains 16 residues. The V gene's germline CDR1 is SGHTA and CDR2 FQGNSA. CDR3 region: CASAPHGGRGPDTQYF. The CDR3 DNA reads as TGTGCCAGCGCGCCGCACGGGGGGAGAGGGCCAGATACCCAGTATTTT.

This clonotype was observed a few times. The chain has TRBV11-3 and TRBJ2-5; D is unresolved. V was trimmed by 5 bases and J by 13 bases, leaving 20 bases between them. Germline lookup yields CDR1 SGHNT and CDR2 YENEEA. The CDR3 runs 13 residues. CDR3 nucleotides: TGTGCCAGCAGCCCAGACCCCAGACTGCGCCCGTACTTC. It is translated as CASSPDPRLRPYF.

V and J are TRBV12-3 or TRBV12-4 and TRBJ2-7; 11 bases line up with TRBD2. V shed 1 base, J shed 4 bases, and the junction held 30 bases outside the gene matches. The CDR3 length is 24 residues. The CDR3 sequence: CASSLDPSIAGGALTSGASYEQYF. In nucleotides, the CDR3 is TGTGCCAGCAGTTTAGATCCATCTATTGCGGGGGGCGCATTGACTAGCGGGGCCTCTTACGAGCAGTACTTC.